This T cell receptor (beta chain) was recorded in a study of identical twins. Ten or more counts support this clonotype. CDR3 length: 14 amino acids. The V end lost 0 bases, the J end lost 4 bases, and 10 bases lay between the germline ends. Germline CDR1 is SGHRS and CDR2 is YFSETQ. Unique molecular identifiers were in the cDNA, with template-switch universal primer binding. Each CDR3 protein gets one entry after TCRdb re-called the 5' RACE reads with MiXCR. This sample has 200,000 to 250,000 distinct CDR3 sequences; 7% occur once, and the top ten carry under 4%. The same specimen was also included in a second study, on yellow fever vaccine responses in identical twins.

The sample comprised memory (CD45RO+) T cells sorted from blood. This sequence was found in a woman aged 18-30 years in good health. The rearrangement uses TRBV5-1 and TRBJ1-1; no firm D call. The CDR3 nucleotides read TGCGCCAGCAGCTTGGGGTTAGTAGCCACTGAAGCTTTCTTT. This gives the protein CASSLGLVATEAFF.